This T cell receptor beta chain was identified in a study of blood T cells in healthy people across ages. The study's findings and limits: Both higher diversity and more naive CD4+ cells marked long-lived donors when set against aged donors. Unsorted PBMCs blocked a conclusive comparison of naive and antigen-experienced cells.

V was cut by 3 bases and J by 6 bases, with 12 bases left in between. This CDR3 contains 14 residues. In germline, CDR1 is SEHNR, CDR2 FQNEAQ (reference sequence). This clonotype was recorded only once. Its antigen is as yet unknown. A second PCR, run for about 7 to 12 cycles, used a sample-barcoded 5' primer plus a J-beta primer mix. TCRdb fed the 5' RACE reads into MiXCR, producing one record per CDR3 protein. This table holds about 730,000 distinct CDR3 sequences, approximately 43% found once. This clonotype was sampled from a woman aged 60-75 years in good health. This chain uses TRBV7-9 with TRBJ2-4; maybe TRBD1 (6 bases). Specimen: blood. In DNA, the CDR3 is TGTGCCAGCAGCTTTAGGGGGTCGGGAAACATTCAGTACTTC. Protein sequence: CASSFRGSGNIQYF.